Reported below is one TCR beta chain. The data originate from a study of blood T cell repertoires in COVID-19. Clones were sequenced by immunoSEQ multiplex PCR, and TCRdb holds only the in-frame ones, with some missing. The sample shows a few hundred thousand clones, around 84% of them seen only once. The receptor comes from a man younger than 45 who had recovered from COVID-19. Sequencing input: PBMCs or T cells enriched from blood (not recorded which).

The CDR3 is CASCFGGGNQPQHF. The DNA for the CDR3 is TGTGCCAGCTGCTTTGGGGGCGGCAATCAGCCCCAGCATTTT. The V call is TRBV2, the J call TRBJ1-5, with a possible D match to TRBD1 (6 bases). Germline CDR1 SNHLY, CDR2 FYNNEI. The CDR3 is made up of 14 amino acids. V gave up 8 bases and J gave up 2 bases, with 13 bases separating them.